The 8 T cell receptor beta chains reported below all come from one sample, sequenced in a study of T cells in tuberculosis. Profiling relied on immunoSEQ multiplex PCR, and the TCRdb table lists in-frame clones only, not all of them. The sample has about 30,000 clones, more than 80% seen once. Sequenced sample: PBMCs. The source of these receptors is a donor aged 10-29 years with latent tuberculosis or without tuberculosis infection.

The chain joins TRBV28 to TRBJ2-1; D not resolved. The germline gives CDR1 MDHEN, CDR2 SYDVKM. The CDR3 is 11 residues long. Trimming shortened V by 6 bases and J by 8 bases, and 8 bases separated the two germline ends. The CDR3 DNA follows: TGTGCCAGCAGCCACTCTTATGAGCAGTTCTTC. It translates to CASSHSYEQFF.

CDR3 in amino acids: CASSQGTWRQGAGTDTQYF. The CDR3 region has the DNA TGTGCCAGCAGCCAAGGGACTTGGAGACAGGGGGCAGGCACAGATACGCAGTATTTT. This chain connects TRBV4-2 to TRBJ2-3; 10 bases align to TRBD1. This CDR3 has 19 residues. Per germline, CDR1 LGHNA and CDR2 YNFKEQ. After removal of 1 base from V and 1 base from J, the junction contained 11 bases not matched to a gene.

This chain links TRBV5-1 with TRBJ1-6, with 9 nucleotides matching TRBD1. V dropped 4 bases and J dropped 7; count of bases not matched to a gene: 9. This CDR3 contains 16 residues. The germline CDR1 and CDR2 sequences are SGHRS and YFSETQ. CDR3 DNA sequence: TGCGCCAGCAGCCTACGGACAGGGGACAGCAATTCACCCCTCCACTTT. As protein: CASSLRTGDSNSPLHF.

The chain links TRBV5-6 to TRBJ2-7; 11 bases align to TRBD1. Per the germline V gene, CDR1 is SGHDT and CDR2 is YYEEEE. J gave up 4 bases and V 3 bases, and 3 bases lay outside the gene matches. The CDR3 loop spans 14 amino acids. The CDR3 spells CASSWDRGVYEQYF. Written as DNA, the CDR3 is TGTGCCAGCAGCTGGGACAGGGGGGTTTACGAGCAGTACTTC.

The V call is TRBV7-6, the J call TRBJ2-3; TRBD2 aligns across 11 bases. In germline, CDR1 is SGHVS, CDR2 FNYEAQ. V lost 1 base and J lost 0; bases outside the gene matches: 3. The CDR3 spans 17 residues. In nucleotides, the CDR3 is TGTGCCAGCAGCTTAGGACTAGCGGGGTCTAGCACAGATACGCAGTATTTT. This translates into CASSLGLAGSSTDTQYF.

The chain uses TRBV5-1 and TRBJ2-3; 16 bases map to TRBD2. The germline CDR1 and CDR2 sequences are SGHRS and YFSETQ. V lost 4 bases and J lost 6; bases outside the gene matches: 2. This CDR3 has 15 residues. CDR3 protein: CASSVGLAGGDTQYF. In DNA form, the CDR3 reads TGCGCCAGCAGCGTGGGACTAGCGGGAGGGGATACGCAGTATTTT.

As to this clone: One end of the junction varies from germline; a read error may be responsible. J is TRBJ2-7 and V is TRBV19; D is possibly TRBD2 (6 bases). The germline CDR1 and CDR2 sequences are LNHDA and SQIVND (reference sequence). The CDR3 runs to 15 residues. This CDR3 is CSHSGKVRLDQSGFF. For the CDR3, the DNA is TGTTCACACTCGGGGAAGGTCAGGTTAGATCAAAGCGGGTTTTTC.

V usage is TRBV29-1 and J usage is TRBJ2-5; no clear D. The germline V and J ends were trimmed by 5 bases and 1 base, with 5 bases remaining between them. CDR1 is SQVTM and CDR2 is ANQGSEA in the germline V gene. This CDR3 contains 11 residues. The CDR3 DNA is TGCAGCGTTATGCGCCAAGAGACCCAGTACTTC. Encoded protein: CSVMRQETQYF.